This entry concerns a single T cell receptor beta chain. What antigen it recognizes has not been identified. No clone much larger than this one lies a single base away; base qualities are absent. The data were taken from a study of blood T cell repertoires in COVID-19 (dated by TCRdb to 2019 to 2021). With regard to the full study: Samples covering the acute and convalescent phases of COVID-19 were provided by collaborators in the United States, Italy and Spain. The prospective study material was composed of cDNA or gDNA derived from T cells, B-cell-depleted T cells, or PBMCs. The dataset comprised deeply sampled blood TCRbeta repertoires from subjects exposed to, actively infected with, or recovered from COVID-19. The repertoires were made available in a free public database intended to serve as a resource for research on the immune response to SARS-CoV-2. Samples were obtained from the ongoing ImmuneRACE study (first 160 participants) and from about 1,300 subjects provided by 6 global collaborators. The sample metadata nearly always contained a de-identified subject ID, COVID-19 status, age in years and sex. HLA class I and class II types, where available, came from metadata supplied by the sample provider rather than from assay-based typing.

CDR1 and CDR2 are drawn from the germline V gene: MDHEN, SYDVKM. At the junction V is shortened by 6 bases and J by 7 bases, with 18 bases in between. Including the terminal cysteine and phenylalanine, the CDR3 comprises 14 residues. CDR3 DNA only is kept here, 42 bases in frame from base 1. Participants in the prospective study were enrolled through a virtual design, were aged about 18 to 100 years, and lived in under 25 United States geographic areas. In the prospective study, cohorts were assigned on the basis of participant-reported clinical history obtained from a screening survey and a study questionnaire. Recovered participants in ImmuneRACE Cohort 3 were defined by two consecutive negative NP/OP PCR tests, clearance by a healthcare professional, or resolution of symptoms. Mobile phlebotomists in the prospective study collected whole blood, serum and a nasopharyngeal or oropharyngeal swab from every participant. Participants in the prospective study had the option to provide additional blood draws and questionnaires over a roughly 2-month period. Before DNA extraction, prospective study blood samples were shipped either frozen or at room temperature.

Points the paper makes about the study in general: How much clinical and demographic metadata was included differed by source and by participant, and the metadata was provided uncurated.

The immunoSEQ Assay, a bias-controlled multiplex PCR, was used to amplify TCRbeta CDR3 regions from genomic DNA. As for how the authors treated the data: Within the assay, amplification of reference gene primers was used to estimate how many nucleated cells each sample contained. Sequence reads were collapsed and filtered to measure the absolute abundance of every unique TCRbeta CDR3 rearrangement. Productive Simpson clonality was computed per sample as the square root of Simpson's diversity index over productive rearrangements. TCRdb holds this immuneACCESS table with in-frame rearrangements only. Some clones are missing; in checked studies, unresolved V genes explain under half, and the rest has no known cause. D and trimming were read from the DNA, whereas the V and J calls and clone size are those reported in that table. The sample profile shows some 490,000 clones; approximately 90% of them were found once. The ten largest clones capture around 7.9% of the sample.

Input material: PBMCs or T cells enriched from blood (not recorded which). The receptor's source is a woman in her sixties who had recovered from COVID-19. The rearrangement joined TRBV28 to TRBJ1-2; no D gene call is confident. The DNA is TGTGCCAGCAGCGAAAGGTCATATCCTAGTGGCTACACCTTC. The resulting protein is CASSERSYPSGYTF.